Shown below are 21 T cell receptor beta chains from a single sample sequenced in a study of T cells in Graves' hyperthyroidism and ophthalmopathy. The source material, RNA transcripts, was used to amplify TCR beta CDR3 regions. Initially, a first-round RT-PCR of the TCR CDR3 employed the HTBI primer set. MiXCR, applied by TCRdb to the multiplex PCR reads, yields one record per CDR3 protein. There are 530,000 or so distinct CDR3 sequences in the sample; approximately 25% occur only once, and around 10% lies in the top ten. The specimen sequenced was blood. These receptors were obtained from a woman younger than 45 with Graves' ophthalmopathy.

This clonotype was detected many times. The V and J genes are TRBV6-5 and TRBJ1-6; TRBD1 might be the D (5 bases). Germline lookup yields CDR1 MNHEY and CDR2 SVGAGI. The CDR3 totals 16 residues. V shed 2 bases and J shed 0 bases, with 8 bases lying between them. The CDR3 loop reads CASSYQGVSYNSPLHF. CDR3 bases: TGTGCCAGCAGTTACCAGGGAGTCTCCTATAATTCACCCCTCCACTTT.

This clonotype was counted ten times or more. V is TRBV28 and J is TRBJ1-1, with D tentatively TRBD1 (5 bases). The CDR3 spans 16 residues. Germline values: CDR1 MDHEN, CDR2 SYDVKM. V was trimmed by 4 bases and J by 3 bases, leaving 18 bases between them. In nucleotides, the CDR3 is TGTGCCAGCAGTTCATGGGGCAGGGTGGCGGACACTGAAGCTTTCTTT. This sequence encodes CASSSWGRVADTEAFF. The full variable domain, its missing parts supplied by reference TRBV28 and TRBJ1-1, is DVKVTQSSRYLVKRTGEKVFLECVQDMDHENMFWYRQDPGLGLRLIYFSYDVKMKEKGDIPEGYSVSREKKERFSLILESASTNQTSMYLCASSSWGRVADTEAFFGQGTRLTVV.

The CDR3, as DNA: TGTGCCACCCTCCCCGGGACAGGGGACACCGGGGAGCTGTTTTTT. It is translated as CATLPGTGDTGELFF. This rearrangement joins TRBV10-3 to TRBJ2-2; 10 bases align to TRBD1. Trimming cost V 10 bases and J 3 bases; bases outside gene matches: 8. This CDR3 spans 15 amino acids. The germline V gene has CDR1 ENHRY and CDR2 SYGVKD.

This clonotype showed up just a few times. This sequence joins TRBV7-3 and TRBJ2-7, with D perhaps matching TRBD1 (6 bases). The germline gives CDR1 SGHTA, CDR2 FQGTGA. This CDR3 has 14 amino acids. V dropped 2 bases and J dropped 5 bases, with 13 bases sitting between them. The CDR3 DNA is TGTGCCAGCAGCTTATGGGATAACAGGGACGAGCAGTACTTC. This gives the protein CASSLWDNRDEQYF.

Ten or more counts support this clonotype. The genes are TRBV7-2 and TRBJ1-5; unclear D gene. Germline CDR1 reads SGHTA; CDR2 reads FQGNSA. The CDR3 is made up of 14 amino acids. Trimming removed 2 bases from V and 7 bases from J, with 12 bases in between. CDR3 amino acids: CASSLRTAGQPQHF. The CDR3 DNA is TGTGCCAGCAGCTTAAGGACGGCAGGCCAGCCCCAGCATTTT.

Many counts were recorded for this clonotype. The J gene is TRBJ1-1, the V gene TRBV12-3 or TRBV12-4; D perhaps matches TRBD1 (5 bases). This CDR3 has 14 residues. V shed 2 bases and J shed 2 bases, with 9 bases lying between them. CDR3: CASSLKGANTEAFF. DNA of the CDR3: TGTGCCAGCAGTTTAAAAGGGGCCAACACTGAAGCTTTCTTT.

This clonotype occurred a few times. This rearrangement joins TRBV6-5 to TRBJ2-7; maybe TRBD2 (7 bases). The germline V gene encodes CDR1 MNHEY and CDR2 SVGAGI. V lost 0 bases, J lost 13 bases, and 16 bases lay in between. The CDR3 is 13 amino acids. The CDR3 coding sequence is TGTGCCAGCAGTTACTCCTACCTTGGGGGGGCCTACTTC. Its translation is CASSYSYLGGAYF.

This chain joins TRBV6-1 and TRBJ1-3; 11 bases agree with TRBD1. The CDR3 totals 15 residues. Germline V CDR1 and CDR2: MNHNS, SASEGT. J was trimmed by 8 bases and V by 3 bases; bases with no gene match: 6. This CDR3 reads CASSEDPGQGDTIYF. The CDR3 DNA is TGTGCCAGCAGTGAGGATCCGGGACAGGGGGACACCATATATTTT.

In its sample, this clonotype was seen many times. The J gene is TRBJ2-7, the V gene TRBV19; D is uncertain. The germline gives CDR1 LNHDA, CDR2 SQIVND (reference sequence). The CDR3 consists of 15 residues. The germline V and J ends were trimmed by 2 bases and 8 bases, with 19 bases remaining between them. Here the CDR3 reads CASSITLSGDSQQYF. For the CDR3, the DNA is TGTGCCAGTAGTATAACGTTAAGTGGTGACTCGCAGCAGTACTTC.

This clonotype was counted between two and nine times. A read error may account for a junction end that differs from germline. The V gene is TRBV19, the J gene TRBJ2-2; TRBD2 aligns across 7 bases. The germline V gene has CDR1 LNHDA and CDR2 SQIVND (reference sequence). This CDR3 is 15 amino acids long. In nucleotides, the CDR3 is TGTGCCAGTAGTTCATCATGGGGGGGTACCGGGGAGCTGTGTTTT. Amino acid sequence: CASSSSWGGTGELCF.

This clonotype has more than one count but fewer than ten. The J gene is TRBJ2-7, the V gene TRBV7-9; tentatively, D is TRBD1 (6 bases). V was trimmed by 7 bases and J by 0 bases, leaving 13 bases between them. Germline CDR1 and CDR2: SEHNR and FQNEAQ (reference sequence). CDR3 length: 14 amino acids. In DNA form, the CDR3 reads TGTGCCAGCACCCGGGACACCGACTCCTACGAGCAGTACTTC. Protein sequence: CASTRDTDSYEQYF.

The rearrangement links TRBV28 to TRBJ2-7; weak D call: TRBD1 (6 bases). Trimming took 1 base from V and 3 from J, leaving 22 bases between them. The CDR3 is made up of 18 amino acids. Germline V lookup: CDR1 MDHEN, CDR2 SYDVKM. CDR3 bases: TGTGCCAGCAGTTTATCACAGGGCCTTGGGCGGAGGTACTACGAGCAGTACTTC. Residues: CASSLSQGLGRRYYEQYF.

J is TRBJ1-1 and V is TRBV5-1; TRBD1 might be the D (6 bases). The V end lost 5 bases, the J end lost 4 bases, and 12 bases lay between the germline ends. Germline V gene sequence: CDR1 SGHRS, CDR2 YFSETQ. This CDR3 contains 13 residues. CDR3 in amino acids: CASRQGFTTEAFF. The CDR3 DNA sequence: TGCGCCAGCAGACAGGGATTCACCACTGAAGCTTTCTTT.

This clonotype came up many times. The CDR3 region is CASSWGQPYGYTF. The CDR3 DNA is TGTGCCAGCAGCTGGGGACAGCCATATGGCTACACCTTC. V and J are TRBV7-9 and TRBJ1-2; 7 bases align to TRBD1. This CDR3 spans 13 amino acids. The germline CDR1 and CDR2 sequences are SEHNR and FQNEAQ (reference sequence). V shed 4 bases, J shed 5 bases, and the junction held 4 bases outside the gene matches.

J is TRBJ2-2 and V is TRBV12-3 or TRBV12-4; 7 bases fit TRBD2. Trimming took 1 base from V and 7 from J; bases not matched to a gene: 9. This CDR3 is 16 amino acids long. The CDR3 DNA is TGTGCCAGCAGTTTAGGACTAGCTGGTGCACACGGGGAGCTGTTTTTT. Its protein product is CASSLGLAGAHGELFF.

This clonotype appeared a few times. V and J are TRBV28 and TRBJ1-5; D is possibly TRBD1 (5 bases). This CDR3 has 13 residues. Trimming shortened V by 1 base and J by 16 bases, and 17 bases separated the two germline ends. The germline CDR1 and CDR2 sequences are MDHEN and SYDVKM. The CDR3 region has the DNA TGTGCCAGCAGTTTATTTGGGACTTTCCTTCAACATTTT. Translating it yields CASSLFGTFLQHF.

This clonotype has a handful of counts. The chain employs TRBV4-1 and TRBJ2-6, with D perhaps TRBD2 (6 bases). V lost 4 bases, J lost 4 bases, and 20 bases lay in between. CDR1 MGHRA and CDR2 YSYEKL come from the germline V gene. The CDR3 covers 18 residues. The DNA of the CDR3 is TGCGCCAGCAGCCGTCTACCTACGCGGGGACCAGGGGCCAACGTCCTGACTTTC. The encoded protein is CASSRLPTRGPGANVLTF.

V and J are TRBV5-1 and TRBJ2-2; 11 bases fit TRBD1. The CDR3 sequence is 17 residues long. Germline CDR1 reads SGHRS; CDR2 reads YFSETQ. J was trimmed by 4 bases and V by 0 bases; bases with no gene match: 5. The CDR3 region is CASSLEGQGAVTGELFF. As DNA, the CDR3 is TGCGCCAGCAGCTTGGAAGGACAGGGGGCGGTCACCGGGGAGCTGTTTTTT.

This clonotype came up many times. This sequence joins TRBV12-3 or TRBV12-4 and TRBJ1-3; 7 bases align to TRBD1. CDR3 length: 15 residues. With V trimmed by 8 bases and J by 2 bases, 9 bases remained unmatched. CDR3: CASGLKQGTGNTIYF. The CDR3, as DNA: TGTGCCAGCGGACTGAAACAGGGGACTGGAAACACCATATATTTT.

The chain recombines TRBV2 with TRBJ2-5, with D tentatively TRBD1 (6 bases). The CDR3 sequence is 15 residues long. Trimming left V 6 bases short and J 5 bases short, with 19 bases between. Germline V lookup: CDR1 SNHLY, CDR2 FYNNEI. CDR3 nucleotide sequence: TGTGCCAGCAGCCAAGCCGACAGGTCCAGCGAGACCCAGTACTTC. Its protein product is CASSQADRSSETQYF.

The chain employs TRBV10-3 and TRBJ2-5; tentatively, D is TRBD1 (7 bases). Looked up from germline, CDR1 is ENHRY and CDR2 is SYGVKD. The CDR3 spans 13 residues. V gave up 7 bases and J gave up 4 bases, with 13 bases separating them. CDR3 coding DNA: TGTGCCATCATGGAGGGGGCGGGAGAGACCCAGTACTTC. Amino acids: CAIMEGAGETQYF.